These T cell receptor beta chains were read from a single sample in a study of cytomegalovirus exposure and HLA in healthy donors. Produced via immunoSEQ multiplex PCR; TCRdb's table is partial and in-frame only. The data contain 35,000 to 55,000 clones, 77% of them seen just once; the ten biggest clones take up more than 1.3%. The source material was PBMCs. These TCRs come from a man aged 25-45 years in good health and CMV-seronegative. The CDR3 runs from the conserved cysteine through the conserved F or W. Fields, in order: J gene, clone size, D gene, V gene, CDR3 protein, CDR3 DNA. D genes are given only for firm matches. Size is omitted from some rows. Given values are once, few, many or a class for expanded clones.

TRBJ2-2 | . | . | TRBV10-1 | CASSDSGELFF | TGCGCCAGCAGTGACTCCGGGGAGCTGTTTTTT
TRBJ1-1 | few | TRBD1 | TRBV11-2 | CASSLDRGTGGQAFF | TGTGCCAGCAGCTTAGACCGTGGGACAGGGGGCCAAGCTTTCTTT
TRBJ2-5 | once | TRBD1 | TRBV4-2 | CASSPRDRGQETQYF | TGTGCCAGCAGCCCCCGGGACAGGGGCCAAGAGACCCAGTACTTC
TRBJ1-2 | . | TRBD1 | TRBV7-2 | CASSRTPGTVNYGYTF | TGTGCCAGCAGCCGAACTCCCGGGACAGTTAACTATGGCTACACCTTC
TRBJ1-2 | few | TRBD1 | TRBV6-5 | CASSYAGTGQGYTF | TGTGCCAGCAGTTACGCTGGGACAGGTCAGGGCTACACCTTC
TRBJ1-2 | few | . | TRBV30 | CAWSVLARANYGYTF | TGTGCCTGGAGTGTACTCGCGCGGGCAAACTATGGCTACACCTTC
TRBJ2-5 | few | TRBD2 | TRBV10-3 | CAISESSGSSLQATQYF | TGTGCCATCAGTGAATCTAGCGGGAGCAGCCTCCAAGCGACCCAGTACTTC
TRBJ2-7 | . | TRBD1 | TRBV23-1 | CASSRTIRDRAVEQYF | TGCGCCAGCAGTCGAACCATCCGGGACAGGGCTGTCGAGCAGTACTTC
TRBJ2-5 | . | . | TRBV11-2 | CASSSSRHLETQYF | TGTGCCAGCAGCTCAAGCCGACACCTTGAGACCCAGTACTTC
TRBJ2-7 | . | TRBD2 | TRBV27 | CASSVQGTSGYEQYF | TGTGCCAGCAGTGTTCAAGGGACTAGCGGCTACGAGCAGTACTTC
TRBJ2-1 | . | TRBD1 | TRBV7-2 | CASSFRRQGKGNEQFF | TGTGCCAGCAGCTTCCGCAGACAGGGCAAAGGAAATGAGCAGTTCTTC
TRBJ2-3 | . | . | TRBV19 | CASSIGRADTQYF | TGTGCCAGTAGTATAGGGCGGGCAGATACGCAGTATTTT
TRBJ1-1 | . | . | TRBV11-2 | CASSLQGHAFF | TGTGCCAGCAGCTTGCAGGGGCATGCTTTCTTT
TRBJ1-6 | . | . | TRBV4-3 | CASSQEGTQYNSPLHF | TGCGCCAGCAGCCAAGAAGGGACACAGTATAATTCACCCCTCCACTTT